Following are 27 T cell receptor beta chains from one sample sequenced in a study of shared clonotypes between healthy human individuals. The naive CD8 subset, CD45RO-negative cells positively selected for CCR7, excluded terminally differentiated effector memory CD45RA+ cells. Some clones are missing from TCRdb's copy, which holds only in-frame ones; the method was immunoSEQ multiplex PCR. The data contain 1.5 million to 2.5 million clones, around 96% of them seen just once; the ten biggest clones take up roughly 1%. Sequenced: naive CD8+ T cells sorted from blood. The receptors were sampled from a man aged 18 to 29 in good health.

CDR3 bases: TGCGCCAGCAGCTCCAAATTTTCTAGCACAGATACGCAGTATTTT. This sequence encodes CASSSKFSSTDTQYF. The J gene is TRBJ2-3, the V gene TRBV5-1, with unresolved D. The CDR3 covers 15 residues. Deletions cut 3 bases from V and 0 bases from J, with 11 bases between. Germline V CDR1 and CDR2: SGHRS, YFSETQ.

Here the CDR3 reads CSVEGTSGINEQFF. CDR3 DNA: TGCAGCGTTGAAGGGACTAGCGGGATCAATGAGCAGTTCTTC. The chain recombines TRBV29-1 with TRBJ2-1, with 12 bases lining up with TRBD2. This CDR3 has 14 amino acids. Losses at the gene ends were 1 base for V and 6 bases for J; bases not matched to a gene: 1. Germline CDR1 SQVTM, CDR2 ANQGSEA.

The V and J genes are TRBV10-3 and TRBJ2-5; D ambiguous. Germline lookup yields CDR1 ENHRY and CDR2 SYGVKD. This CDR3 region has 13 residues. V was trimmed by 10 bases and J by 5 bases, leaving 17 bases between them. DNA of the CDR3: TGTGCCACCCAGGTCACGGGTGGGGAGACCCAGTACTTC. Protein product: CATQVTGGETQYF.

A note on this clone: This specimen includes other DNA sequences encoding the same CDR3. The J gene is TRBJ2-7, the V gene TRBV5-1; D is perhaps TRBD2 (5 bases). Trimming removed 2 bases from V and 3 bases from J, with 6 bases in between. Germline assignment: CDR1 SGHRS and CDR2 YFSETQ. There are 12 residues in the CDR3. In DNA form, the CDR3 reads TGCGCCAGCAGCTTACGGGGCTACGAGCAGTACTTC. Translated, it gives CASSLRGYEQYF.

A remark on this clone: The sample carries other DNA sequences with the same CDR3. V gene TRBV30 combines with J gene TRBJ2-2, with 7 nucleotides matching TRBD2. The CDR3 loop spans 15 amino acids. Germline trimming cut 3 bases from V and 2 bases from J; bases unmatched to any gene: 6. Germline CDR1 GTSNPN, CDR2 SVGIG (reference sequence). The CDR3 sequence is CAWSAGTINTGELFF. The CDR3 DNA follows: TGTGCCTGGAGCGCCGGGACTATTAACACCGGGGAGCTGTTTTTT.

Worth noting for this clone: This specimen includes other DNA sequences encoding the same CDR3. The rearrangement joins TRBV6-5 to TRBJ1-5, with D unresolved. Trimming removed 2 bases from V and 4 bases from J, with 6 bases in between. The CDR3 covers 13 residues. Germline lookup yields CDR1 MNHEY and CDR2 SVGAGI. CDR3 residues: CASSYGSNQPQHF. The CDR3 nucleotides read TGTGCCAGCAGTTACGGCAGTAATCAGCCCCAGCATTTT.

This sequence joins TRBV11-2 and TRBJ2-1; 13 bases match TRBD2. J gave up 8 bases and V 5 bases, and 9 bases lay outside the gene matches. The CDR3 totals 16 residues. Germline CDR1 reads SGHAT; CDR2 reads FQNNGV. CDR3 in amino acids: CASSDRTSGGVYEQFF. The DNA of the CDR3 is TGTGCCAGCAGCGATCGGACTAGCGGGGGAGTCTATGAGCAGTTCTTC.

In its sample, this clone was seen once. The rearrangement links TRBV27 to TRBJ2-1; 7 bases fit TRBD2. Germline assignment: CDR1 MNHEY and CDR2 SMNVEV (reference sequence). CDR3 length: 15 amino acids. Germline trimming cut 6 bases from V and 3 bases from J; bases unmatched to any gene: 8. The CDR3 region is CASRMGGFGYNEQFF. DNA of the CDR3: TGTGCCAGCAGGATGGGGGGGTTCGGCTACAATGAGCAGTTCTTC.

The chain carries TRBV5-6 and TRBJ2-7, with 11 bases that match TRBD2. The CDR3 is 17 residues long. Germline values: CDR1 SGHDT, CDR2 YYEEEE. Trimming cost V 0 bases and J 3 bases; bases outside gene matches: 8. The CDR3 sequence: CASSLVLSGRGIYEQYF. In nucleotides, the CDR3 is TGTGCCAGCAGCTTGGTACTTAGCGGGAGGGGAATCTACGAGCAGTACTTC.

This clone turned up a few times. The chain is built from TRBV5-1 and TRBJ2-5; D not resolved. CDR1 SGHRS and CDR2 YFSETQ come from the germline V gene. The CDR3 has 13 residues. V dropped 0 bases and J dropped 4 bases, with 7 bases sitting between them. The CDR3 loop is CASSLANGETQYF. In DNA, the CDR3 is TGCGCCAGCAGCTTGGCCAACGGAGAGACCCAGTACTTC.

V and J are TRBV12-5 and TRBJ2-5, with D maybe TRBD2 (5 bases). The CDR3 contains 13 residues. The germline CDR1 and CDR2 sequences are LGHNT and FRNRAP. Trimming took off 1 base at V and 9 bases at J, with 12 bases between the two ends. The CDR3 nucleotides read TGTGCTAGTGGTTTGGGCACTAGGGAGTCCCAGTACTTC. It yields the protein CASGLGTRESQYF.

The gene calls are TRBV29-1 and TRBJ2-7; 8 bases map to TRBD1. Germline trimming cut 0 bases from V and 3 bases from J; bases unmatched to any gene: 7. Germline CDR1 is SQVTM and CDR2 is ANQGSEA. The CDR3 is 15 residues long. The CDR3 protein is CSVEDTSGQGYEQYF. Here the CDR3 DNA reads TGCAGCGTTGAAGATACGTCCGGACAGGGCTACGAGCAGTACTTC.

J is TRBJ2-7 and V is TRBV10-2, with D possibly TRBD2 on 5 matching bases. Germline CDR1 is WSHSY and CDR2 is SAAADI. The V end was cut by 5 bases, the J end by 1 base, with 9 bases between. CDR3 length: 13 residues. As DNA, the CDR3 is TGCGCCAGCAGTTACGGGGATTCCTACGAGCAGTACTTC. Translation gives CASSYGDSYEQYF.

The chain combines TRBV19 with TRBJ2-1, with D perhaps matching TRBD2 (6 bases). From germline, CDR1 is LNHDA and CDR2 SQIVND (reference sequence). V lost 6 bases and J lost 8, with 20 bases in between. The CDR3 runs 15 residues. CDR3: CASSPARLEDYEQFF. CDR3 DNA sequence: TGTGCCAGTAGCCCCGCACGACTAGAGGACTATGAGCAGTTCTTC.

The chain joins TRBV7-2 to TRBJ2-7; tentatively, D is TRBD2 (5 bases). CDR3 size: 14 residues. Between the trimmed V and J ends, which lost 1 base and 5 bases, there was a span of 12 bases. The germline CDR1 and CDR2 sequences are SGHTA and FQGNSA. This CDR3 reads CASSLGAGRNEQYF. DNA of the CDR3: TGTGCCAGCAGCTTAGGCGCGGGTCGGAACGAGCAGTACTTC.

V gene TRBV9 combines with J gene TRBJ2-7, with TRBD2 as a possible D gene (7 bases). Deletions cut 6 bases from V and 7 bases from J, with 20 bases between. The length of the CDR3 is 14 residues. Germline V gives CDR1 SGDLS, CDR2 YYNGEE. CDR3: CASTVGGGTTEQYF. CDR3 DNA: TGTGCCAGCACAGTTGGCGGGGGCACTACGGAGCAGTACTTC.

The chain carries TRBV4-3 and TRBJ1-2; D gene uncertain. The CDR3 contains 13 residues. Germline CDR1 and CDR2: LGHNA and YSLEER. The V and J ends lost 4 bases and 5 bases respectively, with 11 bases between them. DNA of the CDR3: TGCGCCAGCAGCCCCCATCGGGAGTATGGCTACACCTTC. Translated, it gives CASSPHREYGYTF.

The CDR3: CASSQGWGVTEAFF. CDR3 in DNA: TGCGCCAGCAGCCAAGGTTGGGGGGTCACTGAAGCTTTCTTT. V gene TRBV4-1 combines with J gene TRBJ1-1; possible D gene TRBD1, 5 bases. CDR1 is MGHRA, CDR2 YSYEKL, per germline. Trimming shortened V by 1 base and J by 4 bases, and 10 bases separated the two germline ends. This CDR3 spans 14 amino acids.

V and J are TRBV5-5 and TRBJ1-1; D uncertain. The CDR3 sequence is 15 residues long. V dropped 0 bases and J dropped 0 bases, with 9 bases sitting between them. Germline lookup yields CDR1 SGHKS and CDR2 YYEKEE (reference sequence). The CDR3 protein is CASSLDPVMNTEAFF. The CDR3 DNA is TGTGCCAGCAGCTTGGACCCTGTGATGAACACTGAAGCTTTCTTT. The complete variable domain, with remaining parts taken from reference TRBV5-5 and TRBJ1-1, reads DAGVTQSPTHLIKTRGQQVTLRCSPISGHKSVSWYQQVLGQGPQFIFQYYEKEERGRGNFPDRFSARQFPNYSSELNVNALLLGDSALYLCASSLDPVMNTEAFFGQGTRLTVV.

The chain has TRBV9 and TRBJ2-1; D is possibly TRBD1 or TRBD2 (5 bases each). CDR1 and CDR2 (germline): SGDLS, YYNGEE. The V end lost 3 bases, the J end lost 10 bases, and 20 bases lay between the germline ends. The CDR3 has 15 amino acids. The CDR3 nucleotides are TGTGCCAGCAGCGAACCGGGACGGCACCCCGCCGAGCAGTTCTTC. Its translation: CASSEPGRHPAEQFF.

The chain joins TRBV5-4 to TRBJ2-7; maybe TRBD1 (5 bases). The CDR3 sequence is 13 residues long. Germline V gene lookup returns CDR1 SGHNT and CDR2 YYREEE (reference sequence). V was shortened by 3 bases and J by 3 bases, with 10 bases between the two germline ends. This CDR3 reads CASSSRVDYEQYF. CDR3 bases: TGTGCCAGCAGCTCCAGGGTAGACTACGAGCAGTACTTC.

This sequence joins TRBV14 and TRBJ2-1; D is tentatively TRBD1 or TRBD2 (5 bases each). This CDR3 is built from 21 residues. Trimming took 0 bases from V and 4 from J, leaving 28 bases between them. The germline V gene has CDR1 SGHDN and CDR2 FVKESK. The CDR3 protein is CASSQEDQIGTRLPRYNEQFF. The CDR3 DNA is TGTGCCAGCAGCCAAGAAGATCAAATCGGGACCCGTCTCCCCCGATACAATGAGCAGTTCTTC.

This chain uses TRBV6-1 with TRBJ1-4; maybe TRBD1 (5 bases). V lost 0 bases and J 4 bases, leaving 6 bases between the germline ends. The CDR3 consists of 14 residues. The V gene's germline CDR1 is MNHNS and CDR2 SASEGT. The CDR3 sequence is CASSEAGVNEKLFF. The DNA for the CDR3 is TGTGCCAGCAGTGAAGCGGGGGTTAATGAAAAACTGTTTTTT.

The CDR3 region has the DNA TGTGCCAGCAGTTTAAGTAGAGGGACAGGAGCCAACGAGCAGTACTTC. It specifies CASSLSRGTGANEQYF. The chain uses TRBV27 and TRBJ2-7, with 8 positions matching TRBD1. V dropped 2 bases and J dropped 5; count of bases not matched to a gene: 11. The germline V gene encodes CDR1 MNHEY and CDR2 SMNVEV (reference sequence). The CDR3 runs 16 residues.

Regarding this clone: Different DNA sequences within this sample yield the same CDR3. V gene TRBV9 combines with J gene TRBJ2-7; D is perhaps TRBD2 (5 bases). CDR1 and CDR2 (germline): SGDLS, YYNGEE. This CDR3 contains 12 residues. Deletions cut 0 bases from V and 7 bases from J, with 8 bases between. The CDR3 nucleotides are TGTGCCAGCAGCGTAGAGGGAGCGGAGCAGTACTTC. This codes for CASSVEGAEQYF.

The V call is TRBV7-9, the J call TRBJ2-7; TRBD1 matches 7 bases. Germline V lookup: CDR1 SEHNR, CDR2 FQNEAQ (reference sequence). V trimming: 1 base; J trimming: 5 bases; junction bases outside the gene matches: 11. This CDR3 region has 16 residues. CDR3 DNA sequence: TGTGCCAGCAGCTTAGGTTTCAGTAGGGACAGTCACGAGCAGTACTTC. Its translation is CASSLGFSRDSHEQYF.

J is TRBJ1-3 and V is TRBV9; D possibly corresponds to TRBD1 (5 bases). V lost 4 bases to trimming and J lost 0 bases, with 11 bases between them. The germline CDR1 and CDR2 sequences are SGDLS and YYNGEE. The CDR3 is 15 residues long. CDR3: CASSPYGGSGNTIYF. CDR3 nucleotides: TGTGCCAGCAGCCCATACGGGGGCTCTGGAAACACCATATATTTT.